Below are 12 T cell receptor beta chains sequenced from a single sample in a study of molecular identifiers for immune sequencing clone quantification. A single record per CDR3 protein comes from TCRdb applying MiXCR to the PCR reads. In the table there are roughly 90,000 distinct CDR3 sequences, roughly 23% of which are singletons. The sequenced material came from naive CD8+ T cells from blood, with Jurkat cell RNA spiked in. Subset here: FACS-sorted CD8+CD4-CCR7+CD45RA+ naive T cells. The receptors were gathered from a human donor in good health. Some libraries in this study had Jurkat cell RNA spiked in.

This clonotype was observed a few times. The chain couples TRBV19 to TRBJ2-7, with 9 bases fitting TRBD2. Germline V gene lookup returns CDR1 LNHDA and CDR2 SQIVND (reference sequence). Losses at the gene ends were 2 bases for V and 2 bases for J; bases not matched to a gene: 4. This CDR3 contains 15 residues. The DNA of the CDR3 is TGTGCCAGTAGTATACGGACTAGCGATCCCTACGAGCAGTACTTC. Encoded protein: CASSIRTSDPYEQYF.

This clonotype has a count of ten or more. This sequence joins TRBV2 and TRBJ2-7, with 7 bases identical to TRBD2. The germline CDR1 and CDR2 sequences are SNHLY and FYNNEI. The CDR3 loop spans 16 amino acids. V shed 1 base, J shed 4 bases, and the junction held 10 bases outside the gene matches. The CDR3 DNA reads as TGTGCCAGCAGTGAAGTTCCCGGCGGGGGTCCGTACGAGCAGTACTTC. Its protein product is CASSEVPGGGPYEQYF.

The V call is TRBV15, the J call TRBJ2-7, with D unresolved. V lost 0 bases, J lost 3 bases, and 9 bases lay in between. The CDR3 is 14 residues long. Looked up from germline, CDR1 is LNHNV and CDR2 is YYDKDF (reference sequence). The CDR3 is CATSRDTNIYEQYF. The CDR3 DNA is TGTGCCACCAGCAGAGACACTAATATCTACGAGCAGTACTTC.

The J gene is TRBJ2-1, the V gene TRBV6-5; a possible D gene is TRBD2 (5 bases). Between the trimmed V and J ends, which lost 4 bases and 7 bases, there was a span of 11 bases. Germline lookup yields CDR1 MNHEY and CDR2 SVGAGI. This CDR3 is built from 13 residues. The CDR3 sequence is CASSCGRRNEQFF. CDR3 DNA sequence: TGTGCCAGCAGTTGCGGTCGGAGGAATGAGCAGTTCTTC.

The chain carries TRBV7-9 and TRBJ1-2; 7 nucleotides align to TRBD1. Unmatched junction bases numbered 4, after V lost 5 bases and J lost 7 bases. This CDR3 is built from 12 residues. Germline V gene lookup returns CDR1 SEHNR and CDR2 FQNEAQ (reference sequence). The CDR3 region has the DNA TGTGCCAGCAGCGACCAGGGGGGTGGCTACACCTTC. It is translated as CASSDQGGGYTF.

This clonotype occurred many times. This chain links TRBV4-3 with TRBJ2-7; possible D gene TRBD2, 6 bases. CDR3 length: 14 amino acids. V was cut by 4 bases and J by 0 bases, with 10 bases left in between. Looked up from germline, CDR1 is LGHNA and CDR2 is YSLEER. Here the CDR3 reads CASSLQGGSYEQYF. The DNA of the CDR3 is TGCGCCAGCAGCCTGCAGGGAGGCTCCTACGAGCAGTACTTC.

To note about this clonotype: Since a much larger clone is just one base distant, this may be a read error. This rearrangement joins TRBV6-2 or TRBV6-3 to TRBJ2-3; a possible D gene is TRBD2 (7 bases). The CDR3 spans 14 residues. Trimming left V 6 bases short and J 2 bases short, with 12 bases between. Germline V gene data show CDR1 as MNHEY and CDR2 as SVGEGT. In DNA form, the CDR3 reads TGTGCCAGCAGCTCCGCGGGGGCCACAGATACGCAGTATTTT. This translates into CASSSAGATDTQYF.

This clonotype was seen at least ten times. The V gene is TRBV23-1, the J gene TRBJ2-7; 13 nucleotides match TRBD2. TRBV23-1 is placed among ORFs of uncertain function. V dropped 7 bases and J dropped 6; count of bases not matched to a gene: 9. There are 15 residues in the CDR3. The CDR3 DNA follows: TGCGCCAGCAAGGAGGGGACTAGCGGGGTAGGCGAGCAGTACTTC. Translated: CASKEGTSGVGEQYF.

In its sample, this clonotype was seen many times. The rearrangement joins TRBV12-3 or TRBV12-4 to TRBJ2-2; D is undetermined. V was cut by 6 bases and J by 1 base, with 6 bases left in between. The CDR3 runs 13 residues. The CDR3 reads CASSTRNTGELFF. CDR3 DNA: TGTGCCAGCAGCACCCGGAACACCGGGGAGCTGTTTTTT.

This clonotype has at least ten counts. This chain joins TRBV25-1 and TRBJ2-7; D possibly corresponds to TRBD2 (5 bases). The germline gives CDR1 MGHDK, CDR2 SYGVNS. V gave up 6 bases and J gave up 7 bases, with 16 bases separating them. The CDR3 extends over 13 amino acids. CDR3 protein: CASSPSQREEQYF. The CDR3 DNA sequence: TGTGCCAGCAGCCCCTCTCAGAGGGAGGAGCAGTACTTC.

The V call is TRBV4-2, the J call TRBJ1-1, with D perhaps TRBD1 (5 bases). The CDR3 contains 14 residues. Trimming pared 1 base from V and 0 bases from J, leaving 6 bases between. In germline, CDR1 is LGHNA, CDR2 YNFKEQ. This CDR3 reads CASSQVRVNTEAFF. CDR3 coding DNA: TGTGCCAGCAGCCAAGTCAGGGTGAACACTGAAGCTTTCTTT.

Of note for this clonotype: This could be a read error, since a much larger clone is one nucleotide away. In this CDR3 the conserved last residue, phenylalanine or tryptophan, is missing, so a read error is likely. This rearrangement joins TRBV6-2 or TRBV6-3 to TRBJ1-5, with a tentative D call TRBD1 (6 bases). Trimming stripped 5 bases from V and 4 bases from J, with 15 bases between. The germline gives CDR1 MNHEY, CDR2 SVGEGT. The CDR3 spans 15 residues. The CDR3, as DNA: TGTGCCAGCAGTCCCCTTGACAGGCCTAATCAGCCCCAGCATCTT. Translated, it gives CASSPLDRPNQPQHL.